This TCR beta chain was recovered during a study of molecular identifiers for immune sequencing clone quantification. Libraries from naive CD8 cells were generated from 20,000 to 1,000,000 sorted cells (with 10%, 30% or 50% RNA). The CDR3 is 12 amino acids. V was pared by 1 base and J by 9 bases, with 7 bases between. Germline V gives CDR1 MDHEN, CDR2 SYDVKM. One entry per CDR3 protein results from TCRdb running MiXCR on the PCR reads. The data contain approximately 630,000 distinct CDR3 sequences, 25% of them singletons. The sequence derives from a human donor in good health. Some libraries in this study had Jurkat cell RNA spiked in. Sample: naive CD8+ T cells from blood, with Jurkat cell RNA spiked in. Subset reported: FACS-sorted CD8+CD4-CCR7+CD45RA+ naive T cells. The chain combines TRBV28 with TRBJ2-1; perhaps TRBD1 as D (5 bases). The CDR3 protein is CASSLFQGEQFF. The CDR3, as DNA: TGTGCCAGCAGTTTATTTCAGGGTGAGCAGTTCTTC.